This T cell receptor beta chain was profiled in a study of human T cells and chemical hapten exposure. As originally analysed: Sequenced samples showed a median of approximately 96,000 TCRs each, with counts running from around 20,000 to 690,000. A single record per CDR3 protein comes from TCRdb applying MiXCR to the RACE reads. TCRdb's processing, not the study's, gives the V and J calls here. The table includes approximately 84,000 distinct CDR3 sequences, 11% detected once. This clonotype was counted at least ten times. Looked up from germline, CDR1 is DFQATT and CDR2 is SNEGSKA (reference sequence). This CDR3 contains 14 residues. Trimming shortened V by 3 bases and J by 1 base, and 12 bases separated the two germline ends. Time point defined: patch test 2, 6 weeks after DPC sensitization. Treatment denoted: therapeutic diphenylcyclopropenone sensitization with weekly scalp DPC.

This rearrangement joins TRBV20-1 to TRBJ1-1; D remains ambiguous. The origin of this receptor is a man in his late teens or twenties with alopecia areata. Some clones in this sample may be carry-over from other donors' samples. Sequenced material: whole blood, taken in connection with sensitization to the hapten diphenylcyclopropenone (DPC). The CDR3 bases are TGCAGTGCTAGTTCAGAATTGTGGAACACTGAAGCTTTCTTT. It codes for CSASSELWNTEAFF.